The 11 T cell receptor beta chains in this list originate from one sample, sequenced in a study of T cell responses to AZD1222 COVID-19 vaccine. Clones were sequenced by immunoSEQ multiplex PCR, and TCRdb holds only the in-frame ones, with some missing. Of some 150,000 clones in the sample, roughly nine tenths are singletons; the top ten hold 5.5% to 8.5%. The material was peripheral blood, obtained after recovery from COVID-19. These receptors came from an adult who had recovered from COVID-19.

The chain combines TRBV19 with TRBJ2-7, with 10 bases identical to TRBD1. Germline trimming cut 5 bases from V and 2 bases from J; bases unmatched to any gene: 6. Germline V gene lookup returns CDR1 LNHDA and CDR2 SQIVND (reference sequence). The CDR3 contains 15 residues. For the CDR3, the DNA is TGTGCCAGTAGTTCGACCGGGACAGGGGCCTACGAGCAGTACTTC. This sequence encodes CASSSTGTGAYEQYF.

V gene TRBV6-6 combines with J gene TRBJ1-4, with D perhaps TRBD1 (5 bases). CDR3 length: 14 residues. Trimming took 3 bases from V and 10 from J, leaving 15 bases between them. Germline loops: CDR1 MNHNY, CDR2 SVGAGI (reference sequence). For the CDR3, the DNA is TGTGCCAGCAGTTATTCGACAGAGGGGCGAAAACTGTTTTTT. Its translation: CASSYSTEGRKLFF.

J is TRBJ1-2 and V is TRBV27; D is undetermined. V gave up 3 bases and J gave up 7 bases, with 18 bases separating them. This CDR3 region has 15 residues. CDR1 and CDR2 (germline): MNHEY, SMNVEV (reference sequence). The CDR3 nucleotides are TGTGCCAGCAGTTTCGGTCAGTTAGGGCGGGGTGGCTACACCTTC. Amino acids: CASSFGQLGRGGYTF.

This clone appeared once. The genes are TRBV7-3 and TRBJ2-5, with D tentatively TRBD2 (5 bases). The CDR3 is 13 residues long. The germline V and J ends were trimmed by 4 bases and 2 bases, with 8 bases remaining between them. Germline V gene sequence: CDR1 SGHTA, CDR2 FQGTGA. CDR3 amino acids: CASSSGSQETQYF. CDR3 coding DNA: TGTGCCAGCAGCTCGGGATCTCAAGAGACCCAGTACTTC. The whole variable domain, filled in from reference TRBV7-3 and TRBJ2-5, reads GAGVSQTPSNKVTEKGKYVELRCDPISGHTALYWYRQSLGQGPEFLIYFQGTGAADDSGLPNDRFFAVRPEGSVSTLKIQRTERGDSAVYLCASSSGSQETQYFGPGTRLLVL.

This CDR3 reads CASSLSDWGTEAFF. CDR3 bases: TGTGCCAGCAGTTTGTCGGACTGGGGCACTGAAGCTTTCTTT. The J gene is TRBJ1-1, the V gene TRBV28, with D unclear. V lost 3 bases and J 4 bases, leaving 12 bases between the germline ends. The CDR3 runs 14 residues. The germline gives CDR1 MDHEN, CDR2 SYDVKM.

J is TRBJ1-5 and V is TRBV18; 8 bases line up with TRBD1. This CDR3 contains 14 residues. The V gene end was trimmed by 6 bases and the J gene end by 6 bases; junction bases not matched to a gene: 7. Germline V gives CDR1 KGHSH, CDR2 LQKENI. CDR3 sequence: CASSPDRATQPQHF. As DNA, the CDR3 is TGTGCCAGCTCCCCGGACAGGGCTACTCAGCCCCAGCATTTT.

This clone has a single count. The CDR3 nucleotides are TGTGCCAGCAGTTTACTAGGTGTAAATGAGCAGTTCTTC. Its protein product is CASSLLGVNEQFF. The rearrangement links TRBV28 to TRBJ2-1; no clear D gene. The CDR3 runs to 13 residues. V lost 2 bases, J lost 7 bases, and 9 bases lay in between. Germline assignment: CDR1 MDHEN and CDR2 SYDVKM.

V usage is TRBV5-4 and J usage is TRBJ2-1; 9 bases fit TRBD1. This CDR3 is built from 16 residues. The V and J ends lost 0 bases and 5 bases, in that order; junction bases with no gene match: 6. The germline CDR1 and CDR2 sequences are SGHNT and YYREEE (reference sequence). The CDR3 DNA reads TGTGCCAGCAGCTTGGCCCCGGGACAGGGACACAATGAGCAGTTCTTC. This codes for CASSLAPGQGHNEQFF.

The chain combines TRBV4-3 with TRBJ2-1; TRBD2 agrees at 10 bases. The CDR3 runs 15 residues. CDR1 and CDR2 (germline): LGHNA, YSLEER. The J segment lost 3 bases and the V segment lost 3 bases, leaving 2 bases of the junction unmatched. The chain's CDR3 is CASSQVAGGYNEQFF. As DNA, the CDR3 is TGCGCCAGCAGCCAGGTAGCGGGGGGCTACAATGAGCAGTTCTTC.

In its sample, this clone was seen once. V gene TRBV7-9 combines with J gene TRBJ2-7; D may be TRBD1 (6 bases). V was clipped by 7 bases and J by 9 bases, with 28 bases between them. This CDR3 has 16 residues. CDR1 is SEHNR and CDR2 is FQNEAQ in the germline V gene (reference sequence). The CDR3 loop reads CASTPHPGDTTTTQYF. The DNA of the CDR3 is TGTGCCAGCACCCCCCATCCCGGGGACACAACTACGACGCAGTACTTC.

The chain combines TRBV24-1 with TRBJ2-1; 13 bases map to TRBD2. Looked up from germline, CDR1 is KGHDR and CDR2 is SFDVKD. CDR3 size: 16 residues. Trimming at V came to 3 bases and at J to 8 bases, leaving 6 bases not matched to a gene. CDR3 DNA: TGTGCCACCAGTGATCCAACTAGCGGGGGGGCCCATGAGCAGTTCTTC. Translating it yields CATSDPTSGGAHEQFF.